The next 24 T cell receptor beta chains were all read from a single sample in a study of blood T cell repertoires in COVID-19. Assay used: immunoSEQ multiplex PCR; TCRdb lists only in-frame clones, some missing. The sample lists 500,000 to 600,000 clones; 85% to 90% were seen once. The sequenced sample was peripheral blood. These receptors came from a woman between 50 and 59 years old with COVID-19, enrolled during active disease.

The chain couples TRBV19 to TRBJ1-2; D is undetermined. Looked up from germline, CDR1 is LNHDA and CDR2 is SQIVND (reference sequence). The CDR3 loop spans 17 amino acids. The V and J ends lost 4 bases and 3 bases respectively, with 21 bases between them. Here the CDR3 reads CASSKPSKREVDYGYTF. The CDR3 DNA is TGTGCCAGTAGTAAACCGTCGAAACGGGAAGTAGACTATGGCTACACCTTC.

This chain uses TRBV25-1 with TRBJ2-7; D is possibly TRBD1 (5 bases). In germline, CDR1 is MGHDK, CDR2 SYGVNS. Deletions cut 6 bases from V and 2 bases from J, with 17 bases between. The CDR3 has 15 amino acids. CDR3: CASRPPLAGTYEQYF. CDR3 sequence (DNA): TGTGCCAGCAGGCCCCCCCTGGCAGGGACCTACGAGCAGTACTTC.

The V and J genes are TRBV29-1 and TRBJ1-1; D is perhaps TRBD1 (5 bases). Between the trimmed V and J ends, which lost 5 bases and 5 bases, there was a span of 15 bases. This CDR3 has 13 amino acids. Per germline, CDR1 SQVTM and CDR2 ANQGSEA. The CDR3 sequence is CSVRQRLGTEAFF. CDR3 coding DNA: TGCAGCGTTCGACAGAGACTAGGGACTGAAGCTTTCTTT.

This clone has only a few counts. V and J are TRBV6-5 and TRBJ1-1; possible D gene TRBD1, 5 bases. With 8 bases removed from V and 7 bases from J, the gap between germline ends came to 11 bases. The V gene's germline CDR1 is MNHEY and CDR2 SVGAGI. The CDR3 runs to 11 residues. For the CDR3, the DNA is TGTGCCAGCGGGGGGACGGGTGAAGCTTTCTTT. Its protein is CASGGTGEAFF.

This clone came up a few times. The sample holds other DNA sequences that translate to the same CDR3. The chain recombines TRBV28 with TRBJ1-4, with TRBD1 matching 7 bases. Germline CDR1 MDHEN, CDR2 SYDVKM. With V trimmed by 3 bases and J by 8 bases, 3 bases remained unmatched. This CDR3 is 13 amino acids long. The CDR3 sequence: CASSLAGGEKLFF. The CDR3 nucleotides are TGTGCCAGCAGTTTGGCAGGGGGAGAAAAACTGTTTTTT.

V and J are TRBV2 and TRBJ1-4; TRBD1 matches at 10 bases. This CDR3 region has 17 residues. Germline CDR1 SNHLY, CDR2 FYNNEI. Trimming took 6 bases from V and 3 from J; bases not matched to a gene: 10. CDR3 residues: CASRAGQGVVANEKLFF. Written as DNA, the CDR3 is TGTGCCAGCAGGGCCGGACAGGGGGTGGTTGCTAATGAAAAACTGTTTTTT.

The chain combines TRBV5-1 with TRBJ1-2; D ambiguous. V lost 4 bases, J lost 6 bases, and 13 bases lay in between. The germline CDR1 and CDR2 sequences are SGHRS and YFSETQ. This CDR3 is 13 amino acids long. The CDR3 bases are TGCGCCAGCAGCCACCCTGCGGGCAATGGCTACACCTTC. This gives the protein CASSHPAGNGYTF.

The rearrangement uses TRBV25-1 and TRBJ2-1; TRBD1 matches at 8 bases. V was pared by 5 bases and J by 14 bases, with 8 bases of the junction left unmatched. The CDR3 is 12 residues long. CDR1 is MGHDK, CDR2 SYGVNS, per germline. The CDR3: CASSPRPGQEFF. CDR3 sequence (DNA): TGTGCCAGCAGTCCCCGGCCGGGACAGGAGTTCTTC.

This clone was recorded only once. The rearrangement joins TRBV2 to TRBJ1-4; TRBD1 might be the D (5 bases). Germline CDR1 and CDR2: SNHLY and FYNNEI. This CDR3 comprises 13 residues. CDR3 sequence (DNA): TGTGCGTCCAGGGTGCAGGGCTCTGAAAAACTGTTTTTT. Protein sequence: CASRVQGSEKLFF.

The gene calls are TRBV2 and TRBJ1-2, with 7 nucleotides matching TRBD1. The germline gives CDR1 SNHLY, CDR2 FYNNEI. V gave up 7 bases and J gave up 2 bases; unmatched junction bases: 7. The CDR3 is made up of 14 amino acids. The CDR3 coding sequence is TGTGCCAGCATGTTGGACAGGACCAACTATGGCTACACCTTC. Translating gives CASMLDRTNYGYTF.

The rearrangement uses TRBV5-5 and TRBJ1-5; 7 bases are shared with TRBD1. Looked up from germline, CDR1 is SGHKS and CDR2 is YYEKEE (reference sequence). The V and J ends lost 4 bases and 6 bases, in that order; junction bases with no gene match: 7. The CDR3 totals 14 residues. Here the CDR3 reads CASSEGASSQPQHF. Here the CDR3 DNA reads TGTGCCAGCAGCGAGGGGGCTAGTAGTCAGCCCCAGCATTTT. Full variable domain (outside the CDR3, taken from reference TRBV5-5 and TRBJ1-5): DAGVTQSPTHLIKTRGQQVTLRCSPISGHKSVSWYQQVLGQGPQFIFQYYEKEERGRGNFPDRFSARQFPNYSSELNVNALLLGDSALYLCASSEGASSQPQHFGDGTRLSIL.

The rearrangement uses TRBV12-5 and TRBJ1-6; no firm D call. This CDR3 contains 13 residues. The germline V gene has CDR1 LGHNT and CDR2 FRNRAP. Trimming shortened V by 7 bases and J by 7 bases, and 11 bases separated the two germline ends. In DNA form, the CDR3 reads TGTGCTAGTGCCCCTACGAGGAATTCACCCCTCCACTTT. Protein: CASAPTRNSPLHF.

The sample holds a few counts of this clone. V is TRBV28 and J is TRBJ1-2; 9 bases fit TRBD1. J gave up 8 bases and V 6 bases, and 13 bases lay outside the gene matches. Looked up from germline, CDR1 is MDHEN and CDR2 is SYDVKM. The CDR3 spans 15 residues. The CDR3 DNA follows: TGTGCCAGCAGCCCGACCACAGGGGGCAGGGGGGGCTACACCTTC. This sequence encodes CASSPTTGGRGGYTF.

The V call is TRBV6-5, the J call TRBJ1-5; D is possibly TRBD1 (6 bases). CDR3 length equals 14 residues. The germline gives CDR1 MNHEY, CDR2 SVGAGI. Trimming removed 8 bases from V and 1 base from J, with 12 bases in between. The CDR3: CASRTGMSNQPQHF. The CDR3 bases are TGTGCCAGCCGCACAGGGATGAGCAATCAGCCCCAGCATTTT.

The V call is TRBV5-6, the J call TRBJ2-1; D might be TRBD2 (6 bases). Germline assignment: CDR1 SGHDT and CDR2 YYEEEE. The CDR3 is made up of 14 amino acids. V lost 4 bases and J lost 3, with 11 bases in between. The DNA of the CDR3 is TGTGCCAGCAGCCCTTGGGACTTCTACAATGAGCAGTTCTTC. Amino acid sequence: CASSPWDFYNEQFF. The full variable domain, with the rest looked up from reference TRBV5-6 and TRBJ2-1, is DAGVTQSPTHLIKTRGQQVTLRCSPKSGHDTVSWYQQALGQGPQFIFQYYEEEERQRGNFPDRFSGHQFPNYSSELNVNALLLGDSALYLCASSPWDFYNEQFFGPGTRLTVL.

The CDR3 region is CASSFDSTGTTYEQYF. CDR3 in DNA: TGTGCCAGCAGTTTCGATTCGACAGGGACCACCTACGAGCAGTACTTC. The genes are TRBV27 and TRBJ2-7; TRBD1 matches 7 bases. This CDR3 has 16 amino acids. Germline CDR1 MNHEY, CDR2 SMNVEV (reference sequence). V was pared by 3 bases and J by 2 bases, with 10 bases of the junction left unmatched.

The chain combines TRBV5-8 with TRBJ1-5; maybe TRBD1 (6 bases). Trimming left V 3 bases short and J 0 bases short, with 10 bases between. This CDR3 comprises 15 residues. Germline lookup yields CDR1 SGHTS and CDR2 YDEGEE. The CDR3 region is CASSWTVSSNQPQHF. The CDR3 coding sequence is TGTGCCAGCAGCTGGACAGTCTCTAGCAATCAGCCCCAGCATTTT.

The chain is built from TRBV6-5 and TRBJ2-7; 7 nucleotides match TRBD1. The CDR3 spans 14 residues. Germline V gives CDR1 MNHEY, CDR2 SVGAGI. V lost 1 base, J lost 2 bases, and 2 bases stayed unmatched. The CDR3 region is CASSYLGQPYEQYF. In nucleotides, the CDR3 is TGTGCCAGCAGTTACTTGGGACAGCCCTACGAGCAGTACTTC.

The genes are TRBV5-1 and TRBJ2-2, with TRBD2 matching 10 bases. CDR1 and CDR2 from the germline V gene are SGHRS and YFSETQ. V shed 3 bases and J 4 bases; nucleotides not matched to a gene: 6. The CDR3 runs 16 residues. CDR3 nucleotides: TGCGCCAGCAGCTCTGTAGCGGGGGGCCTCACCGGGGAGCTGTTTTTT. Protein: CASSSVAGGLTGELFF.

This chain uses TRBV4-1 with TRBJ1-5; 7 bases are shared with TRBD1. CDR3 size: 17 residues. V shed 5 bases, J shed 0 bases, and the junction held 10 bases outside the gene matches. Germline-derived CDR1 and CDR2 are MGHRA and YSYEKL. CDR3 in DNA: TGCGCCAGCAGCTATACAGCAGGGGGACGTAGCAATCAGCCCCAGCATTTT. It yields the protein CASSYTAGGRSNQPQHF.

Written as DNA, the CDR3 is TGTGCCAGCAGGTACGAGGCGGCATATAGCAATCAGCCCCAGCATTTT. Protein: CASRYEAAYSNQPQHF. V usage is TRBV2 and J usage is TRBJ1-5; no clear D. Trimming shortened V by 6 bases and J by 0 bases, and 15 bases separated the two germline ends. CDR1 and CDR2 from the germline V gene are SNHLY and FYNNEI. This CDR3 is 16 amino acids long.

This chain joins TRBV11-2 and TRBJ1-6, with D unclear. This CDR3 has 15 residues. CDR1 and CDR2 (germline): SGHAT, FQNNGV. V shed 3 bases and J shed 10 bases, with 16 bases lying between them. DNA for the CDR3: TGTGCCAGCAGCTTGAGGGAAGGGAATTGGTCACCCCTCCACTTT. Translation gives CASSLREGNWSPLHF.

This chain connects TRBV5-6 to TRBJ2-7, with a weak D call TRBD2 (5 bases). CDR3 length equals 14 residues. The germline gives CDR1 SGHDT, CDR2 YYEEEE. The germline V and J ends were trimmed by 1 base and 5 bases, with 13 bases remaining between them. The CDR3 spells CASSLLLGVDEQYF. CDR3 in DNA: TGTGCCAGCAGCTTGTTGCTGGGAGTGGACGAGCAGTACTTC.

The J gene is TRBJ2-3, the V gene TRBV27; no clear D gene. The ends were cut back, 5 bases at V and 8 bases at J, with 11 bases in the middle. Germline V lookup: CDR1 MNHEY, CDR2 SMNVEV (reference sequence). The CDR3 has 12 residues. Written as DNA, the CDR3 is TGTGCCAGCAGTCCAAACCAGGCTACGCAGTATTTT. This sequence encodes CASSPNQATQYF.